This T cell receptor beta chain is drawn from a study of cytomegalovirus exposure and HLA in healthy donors. PCR involved 60 Vbeta and 13 Jbeta primers. Authors' analysis steps: Approximately 73 million unique TCR beta chains, roughly 11 million shared, were counted in a later analysis. TCRdb keeps only in-frame clones here, not all; method: immunoSEQ multiplex PCR. The DNA was the basis for D and trimming; V, J and clone size are from that table. The table records roughly 150,000 clones, 60% to 80% of them present only once. The TCR sequence derives from a man under 40 in good health and CMV-seronegative. The sequenced sample was PBMCs.

CDR3 residues: CASSPQTGPNTEAFF. CDR3 sequence (DNA): TGTGCCAGCTCACCCCAGACAGGCCCGAACACTGAAGCTTTCTTT. The genes are TRBV18 and TRBJ1-1; weak D call: TRBD1 (6 bases). Germline V gene sequence: CDR1 KGHSH, CDR2 LQKENI. The CDR3 length is 15 residues. Trimming pared 3 bases from V and 1 base from J, leaving 12 bases between. Supplemented by reference TRBV18 and TRBJ1-1, the full variable domain reads NAGVMQNPRHLVRRRGQEARLRCSPMKGHSHVYWYRQLPEEGLKFMVYLQKENIIDESGMPKERFSAEFPKEGPSILRIQQVVRGDSAAYFCASSPQTGPNTEAFFGQGTRLTVV.